The entry below describes one T cell receptor (beta chain). The target of this receptor is not known. No clone much larger than this one lies a single base away; base qualities are absent. Collaborating institutions collected whole blood in K2EDTA tubes following their own protocols. For TCRbeta analysis, collaborators shipped samples as frozen whole blood, isolated PBMCs, or DNA extracted from either of those sample types. The data were obtained in a study of blood T cell repertoires in COVID-19 (dated by TCRdb to the early 2020s). Regarding the study in general: Samples covering the acute and convalescent phases of COVID-19 were provided by collaborators in the United States, Italy and Spain. The prospective study material was composed of cDNA or gDNA derived from T cells, B-cell-depleted T cells, or PBMCs. The dataset comprised deeply sampled blood TCRbeta repertoires from subjects exposed to, actively infected with, or recovered from COVID-19. HLA class I and class II types, where available, came from metadata supplied by the sample provider rather than from assay-based typing. The sample metadata nearly always contained a de-identified subject ID, COVID-19 status, age in years and sex. Samples were obtained from the ongoing ImmuneRACE study (first 160 participants) and from roughly 1,300 subjects provided by 6 global collaborators. The repertoires were released in a freely available public database intended as a resource for research on the immune response to SARS-CoV-2. Broad study findings and their caveats: How much clinical and demographic metadata was included differed by source and by participant, and the metadata was provided uncurated.

The immunoSEQ Assay, a bias-controlled multiplex PCR, was used to amplify TCRbeta CDR3 regions from genomic DNA. The authors' analysis ran thus. Within the assay, amplification of reference gene primers was used to estimate how many nucleated cells each sample contained. To quantify the absolute abundance of each unique TCRbeta CDR3 rearrangement, sequence reads were collapsed and filtered. For each sample, productive Simpson clonality was calculated as the square root of Simpson's diversity index over productive rearrangements. Held by TCRdb, this immuneACCESS table contains in-frame sequences only and omits some clones. Under half of the omission traces to an unresolved V gene where checked; the cause of the rest is unknown. The V and J calls and clone size come from that table; D and trimming were worked out from the DNA. The sample table holds roughly 150,000 clones, of which around four fifths were seen once. Of the sample, about 2.1% is held by the ten largest clones.

The germline V gene supplies CDR1 SGHVS and CDR2 FQNEAQ. V sheds 1 base and J sheds 4 bases, leaving 13 bases between their ends. The CDR3, from cysteine to phenylalanine, totals 15 residues. The sequence is cut down to CDR3 DNA, 45 bases in frame from base 1. The clonotype originates from a woman of 80 years or more with acute or convalescent COVID-19. Sequenced material: peripheral blood. The chain joins TRBV7-8 to TRBJ2-5; matching of 6 bases hints at TRBD1 as the D gene. The DNA sequence reads TGTGCCAGCAGCTTAGGGGTCAAGACAGGAGAGACCCAGTACTTC. It codes for CASSLGVKTGETQYF.